The sequence of this T cell receptor beta chain was determined in a study of shared clonotypes between healthy human individuals. This table comes from immunoSEQ multiplex PCR, and its TCRdb copy is limited to in-frame clones, with some not included. In the table there are around 500,000 clones, over 70% of which are singletons. Germline CDR1 and CDR2: MNHNS and SASEGT. Trimming removed 8 bases at V and 2 bases at J, with 13 bases between. This CDR3 region has 13 residues. About this clone itself: This likely came from a read error, as a far larger clone is one base away. Distinct nucleotide sequences in the sample also encode this CDR3.

Material: PBMCs. V usage is TRBV6-1 and J usage is TRBJ2-7, with D perhaps assigned TRBD1 or TRBD2 (5 bases each). This TCR derives from a woman aged 35 to 49 in good health. Some clones in this sample may be carry-over from other donors' samples. CDR3 amino acids: CASGTSETYEQYF. In DNA, the CDR3 is TGTGCCAGCGGGACCAGCGAAACCTACGAGCAGTACTTC.